This T cell receptor beta chain was documented in a study of early T cells in non-severe SARS-CoV-2 infection. Overall study context: Sequencing of bulk RNA from unsorted whole blood was done, without chain pairing. Notes on the study in general: VDJdb matching favored anti-spike CD8 responses, missing private and CD4 specificities.

Germline V CDR1 and CDR2: PRHDT, FYEKMQ (reference sequence). CDR3 length: 14 residues. In regard to this clonotype: Its antigen is unknown. One end of the junction is discordant with germline, which a read error may explain.

Unique molecular identifiers (one per individual cDNA molecule) were attached. TCRdb called the 5' RACE reads again in MiXCR, with one record for every CDR3 protein. The sample includes over 100,000 distinct CDR3 sequences, about 12% of them seen just once. This clonotype was sampled from an adult who was a healthcare worker with PCR-confirmed SARS-CoV-2 infection or an uninfected control (not recorded which). The specimen was whole blood. The V gene is TRBV13, the J gene TRBJ2-1, with D possibly TRBD1 on 6 matching bases. The CDR3, as DNA: TGTGCCAGCAGCTTTGGGGGCTCCTACAATGAGCAGATCTTC. Translating it yields CASSFGGSYNEQIF.